The subject of this entry is one T cell receptor (beta chain). This clone occurred once. Its antigen specificity is not known. No much larger clone exists at a distance of one base, and base qualities are not known. This record belongs to a study of chemoradiotherapy in HPV16-positive cancers (dated by TCRdb to 2021 to 2024). Regarding the study in general: Functional T-cell assays on cells from two HPV16-positive patients defined candidate HPV-specific T-cell clones and common TCR motifs. Whether T-cell immunity against the HPV oncoproteins E6 and E7 changes during chemoradiotherapy and whether survival is affected by this immunity were examined in the study. Next, the candidate HPV-specific TCRs and motifs were followed in TCR repertoires from more than 70 patients with HPV-related cancers.

Repertoires were sampled repeatedly over the course of chemoradiotherapy so that clonal expansion in the tumor microenvironment could be followed. V is pruned by 4 bases and J by 3 bases, leaving 9 bases of the junction without a gene match. CDR1 and CDR2 (SGDLS, YYNGEE) derive from the germline V gene. There are 15 amino acids in the CDR3, from cysteine to phenylalanine inclusive. Just the 45-base CDR3 DNA is kept, in frame starting at base 1. Library preparation used the immunoSEQ multiplex PCR assay. This immuneACCESS table, as held by TCRdb, lists in-frame sequences with V and J called but not all clones. Of the missing ones, under half trace to an unresolved V gene in checked studies; the others have no known cause. The sample includes 3,000 to 4,000 clones, with about four fifths observed a single time. 8% to 9% of the sample is in the top ten clones. Summary of the overall study and its limitations: The functional definition of HPV-specific T cells was derived from only two HPV16-positive patients, and the survival association was reported for HPV16-positive patients. Expansion of candidate HPV-specific clones and E7-related TCR motifs was observed in the tumor microenvironment during treatment, whereas no such expansion was observed for non-HPV-specific T cells. Among HPV16-positive patients, expansion of HPV-responsive T cells during chemoradiotherapy was associated with better recurrence-free survival.

Sample: tumor tissue, taken from a patient who underwent chemoradiotherapy. The sequence is built from TRBV9 and TRBJ1-2; 7 of the junction bases match TRBD1. The sequence derives from a human donor with HPV-associated anogenital cancer. The DNA sequence is given as TGTGCCAGCAGCCCTAAGCCCGACAGGGACTATGGCTACACCTTC. Its protein is CASSPKPDRDYGYTF.